Sequencing of this T cell receptor beta chain was carried out in a study of blood T cell repertoires in COVID-19. For the study at large: Both acute and convalescent COVID-19 samples were obtained from the United States, Italy and Spain. Nucleic acid was either cDNA or gDNA, and it came from T cells, B-cell-depleted T cells, or PBMCs.

Under the authors' procedure: Amplification from reference gene primers served as the basis for estimated nucleated cell counts. Measured with immunoSEQ multiplex PCR; TCRdb has only the in-frame clones, and not every one. V and J calls and clone size come straight from that table; D and trimming were deduced from the DNA. The sample lists more than 90,000 clones, approximately 90% seen once, with roughly 8% in the top ten. CDR3 length equals 13 residues. The germline V gene has CDR1 SQVTM and CDR2 ANQGSEA. J lost 4 bases, V lost 6 bases, and 6 bases had no gene match. The chain joins TRBV29-1 to TRBJ2-7, with TRBD1 matching 10 bases. The sequencing input was peripheral blood. The clonotype originates from a human donor in a cohort sampled during active COVID-19. The CDR3 here is CSVRGTGAYEQYF. The CDR3 DNA sequence: TGCAGCGTGAGGGGGACAGGGGCGTACGAGCAGTACTTC.